Listed below are T cell receptor beta chains from one sample, sequenced in a study of T cells in Graves' hyperthyroidism and ophthalmopathy. TCRdb analysed the multiplex PCR reads with MiXCR anew, one entry per CDR3 protein. This table holds about 500,000 distinct CDR3 sequences, approximately 15% found once. Sequences were obtained from blood. These receptors were obtained from a young woman with Graves' hyperthyroidism. Each CDR3 is given with its conserved first and last residue. D genes are given only for firm matches. The size field is filled for only some rows; it gives once, few, many or a size class.

d_gene,abundance,j_gene,v_gene,CDR3aa,CDR3nt
-,many,TRBJ2-3,TRBV12-3/TRBV12-4,CASSSQSSTDTQYF,TGTGCCAGCAGTTCACAATCTTCCACAGATACGCAGTATTTT
-,many,TRBJ1-2,TRBV12-3/TRBV12-4,CASSFSRGYTF,TGTGCCAGCAGTTTCTCAAGAGGCTACACCTTC
TRBD1,many,TRBJ1-2,TRBV12-3/TRBV12-4,CASSSPGQGAMGYTF,TGTGCCAGCAGTTCCCCGGGACAGGGGGCCATGGGCTACACCTTC
-,few,TRBJ1-5,TRBV4-1,CASSQDTGDQPQHF,TGCGCCAGCAGCCAAGATACCGGGGATCAGCCCCAGCATTTT
TRBD2,many,TRBJ2-1,TRBV13,CASSPLPLGRHEQFF,TGTGCCAGCAGCCCCCTTCCGCTCGGGAGGCATGAGCAGTTCTTC
TRBD1,many,TRBJ2-1,TRBV6-1,CASRGQGGYYNEQFF,TGTGCCAGCAGAGGACAGGGGGGATACTACAATGAGCAGTTCTTC
-,many,TRBJ1-5,TRBV19,CARTPGTSSNQPQHF,TGTGCCAGGACCCCCGGGACTTCGAGCAATCAGCCCCAGCATTTT
-,-,TRBJ2-2,TRBV9,CASSVDTGELFF,TGTGCCAGCAGCGTCGACACCGGGGAGCTGTTTTTT
-,many,TRBJ2-4,TRBV12-3/TRBV12-4,CASSLKNIQYF,TGTGCCAGCAGTCTGAAAAACATTCAGTACTTC
TRBD1,many,TRBJ1-2,TRBV29-1,CSVFIQGDGYTF,TGCAGCGTTTTTATCCAGGGGGATGGCTACACCTTC
-,-,TRBJ2-1,TRBV3-1,CASSQGRRTHNEQFF,TGTGCCAGCAGCCAAGGGAGGCGGACCCACAATGAGCAGTTCTTC
TRBD2,many,TRBJ2-1,TRBV6-1,CASKGLAGYNEQFF,TGTGCCAGCAAAGGACTAGCGGGATACAATGAGCAGTTCTTC
TRBD2,many,TRBJ2-1,TRBV6-1,CASSPPASGRWNEQFF,TGTGCCAGCAGTCCGCCAGCTAGCGGGAGGTGGAATGAGCAGTTCTTC
-,many,TRBJ2-7,TRBV19,CASSWGANSYEQYF,TGTGCCAGTAGTTGGGGGGCGAATTCCTACGAGCAGTACTTC
-,-,TRBJ2-1,TRBV5-1,CASRWRSSYNEQFF,TGCGCCAGCAGATGGCGGAGCTCCTACAATGAGCAGTTCTTC
-,-,TRBJ2-2,TRBV5-1,CASSRGELFF,TGCGCCAGCAGCCGCGGGGAGCTGTTTTTT
TRBD2,-,TRBJ2-4,TRBV29-1,CSVVRTSGAKNIQYF,TGCAGCGTTGTTAGGACTAGCGGGGCCAAAAACATTCAGTACTTC
-,many,TRBJ2-3,TRBV27,CASSVSRVLSTDTQYF,TGTGCCAGCAGTGTAAGCAGGGTTCTTAGCACAGATACGCAGTATTTT
-,-,TRBJ1-1,TRBV24-1,CATSAGRGTEAFF,TGTGCCACCAGTGCAGGGAGAGGCACTGAAGCTTTCTTT
-,many,TRBJ1-1,TRBV18,CASSPQYFVGGGTEAFF,TGTGCCAGCTCACCTCAGTACTTCGTGGGGGGAGGCACTGAAGCTTTCTTT
-,many,TRBJ1-2,TRBV20-1,CSASRIGGGRGYTF,TGCAGTGCTAGCCGGATCGGGGGCGGCCGTGGCTACACCTTC
-,many,TRBJ1-2,TRBV12-3/TRBV12-4,CASSLAPTNYGYTF,TGTGCCAGCAGTTTAGCTCCAACAAACTATGGCTACACCTTC
-,-,TRBJ1-5,TRBV19,CASSKQENQPQHF,TGTGCCAGTAGTAAACAGGAAAATCAGCCCCAGCATTTT
TRBD2,-,TRBJ2-1,TRBV20-1,CSARLAGVIGEQFF,TGCAGTGCTCGACTAGCGGGAGTTATTGGTGAGCAGTTCTTC
-,-,TRBJ2-1,TRBV19,CASSIGENEQFF,TGTGCCAGTAGTATTGGGGAGAATGAGCAGTTCTTC
-,many,TRBJ1-5,TRBV30,CAWSDGPFNQPQHF,TGTGCCTGGAGTGATGGACCGTTCAATCAGCCCCAGCATTTT
-,few,TRBJ1-1,TRBV24-1,CATVSHTTEAFF,TGTGCCACCGTTTCCCACACCACTGAAGCTTTCTTT
TRBD1,few,TRBJ1-2,TRBV20-1,CSASRDRANYGYTF,TGCAGTGCTAGCCGGGACAGGGCTAACTATGGCTACACCTTC
TRBD1,-,TRBJ1-2,TRBV19,CASSLSGTGFAYGYTF,TGTGCCAGTAGTTTATCCGGGACAGGGTTTGCCTATGGCTACACCTTC
TRBD2,-,TRBJ2-3,TRBV4-2,CASSQFSGASTDTQYF,TGTGCCAGCAGCCAATTTAGCGGGGCCAGCACAGATACGCAGTATTTT
-,many,TRBJ1-1,TRBV18,CASSPQEMNTEAFF,TGTGCCAGCTCACCACAGGAGATGAACACTGAAGCTTTCTTT
-,few,TRBJ2-1,TRBV19,CASSIVPPVYNEQFF,TGTGCCAGTAGTATTGTTCCCCCGGTTTACAATGAGCAGTTCTTC
-,few,TRBJ1-2,TRBV29-1,CSVDSGREEFGYTF,TGCAGCGTTGATTCTGGCAGGGAGGAGTTTGGCTACACCTTC
-,many,TRBJ1-1,TRBV30,CAWSLNTEAFF,TGTGCCTGGAGTTTGAACACTGAAGCTTTCTTT
-,few,TRBJ2-1,TRBV20-1,CSASSTLTYNEQFF,TGCAGTGCTAGTAGCACCCTTACTTACAATGAGCAGTTCTTC
TRBD2,few,TRBJ2-2,TRBV10-3,CAISPSGTSGSYGELFF,TGTGCCATCAGTCCCTCCGGGACTAGCGGGAGCTACGGGGAGCTGTTTTTT
-,-,TRBJ1-5,TRBV12-3/TRBV12-4,CASSPTYGVNQPQHF,TGTGCCAGCAGCCCTACTTACGGGGTAAATCAGCCCCAGCATTTT
-,many,TRBJ2-2,TRBV30,CAWSGGAGTGELFF,TGTGCCTGGAGTGGGGGGGCGGGCACCGGGGAGCTGTTTTTT
-,many,TRBJ1-2,TRBV4-2,CASSQDGGGSSGYTF,TGTGCCAGCAGCCAAGATGGTGGAGGGTCGTCCGGCTACACCTTC
-,many,TRBJ1-2,TRBV10-3,CAISDQEDGYGYTF,TGTGCCATCAGTGATCAGGAGGATGGCTATGGCTACACCTTC
-,few,TRBJ2-2,TRBV24-1,CATLDQNTGELFF,TGTGCCACTTTGGATCAGAACACCGGGGAGCTGTTTTTT
TRBD1,few,TRBJ2-5,TRBV5-5,CASSHRDSQETQYF,TGTGCCAGCAGCCACCGGGACAGCCAAGAGACCCAGTACTTC
TRBD1,few,TRBJ2-4,TRBV5-4,CASSPDRGGDIQYF,TGTGCCAGCAGCCCGGACAGGGGTGGGGACATTCAGTACTTC
-,few,TRBJ1-4,TRBV5-1,CASSIPKEHEKLFF,TGCGCCAGCAGTATTCCTAAAGAACATGAAAAACTGTTTTTT
TRBD1,many,TRBJ2-7,TRBV6-1,CASSYTTGSSYEQYF,TGTGCCAGCAGTTACACGACAGGGAGCTCCTACGAGCAGTACTTC
-,few,TRBJ1-1,TRBV19,CASSIGRSGRETEAFF,TGTGCCAGTAGTATAGGGAGGTCGGGCCGTGAGACTGAAGCTTTCTTT
-,many,TRBJ1-1,TRBV12-3/TRBV12-4,CASTENTEAFF,TGTGCCAGCACCGAGAACACTGAAGCTTTCTTT
-,many,TRBJ2-1,TRBV20-1,CSARMGNEQFF,TGCAGTGCTAGAATGGGGAATGAGCAGTTCTTC
-,many,TRBJ2-3,TRBV5-1,CASSLEADTQYF,TGTGCCAGCAGCTTAGAGGCAGATACGCAGTATTTT
-,many,TRBJ2-5,TRBV5-1,CASSLARSYQETQYF,TGCGCCAGCAGCTTGGCCCGGTCCTACCAAGAGACCCAGTACTTC
-,many,TRBJ1-1,TRBV6-1,CASSELPPPAYTEAFF,TGTGCCAGCAGTGAATTACCACCCCCTGCTTACACTGAAGCTTTCTTT
TRBD1,many,TRBJ2-3,TRBV20-1,CSATGTASTDTQYF,TGCAGTGCCACCGGGACAGCGTCCACAGATACGCAGTATTTT
-,many,TRBJ1-5,TRBV30,CAWSPGGDQPQHF,TGTGCCTGGAGTCCAGGCGGGGATCAGCCCCAGCATTTT
-,many,TRBJ2-1,TRBV20-1,CSAPQVREQFF,TGCAGTGCCCCGCAGGTCCGTGAGCAGTTCTTC
TRBD1,-,TRBJ1-2,TRBV9,CASSVARTGGDGYTF,TGTGCCAGCAGCGTAGCCCGGACAGGGGGGGATGGCTACACCTTC
-,many,TRBJ1-2,TRBV10-3,CAISEPDRTDPGYTF,TGTGCCATCAGTGAGCCGGATAGGACAGACCCTGGCTACACCTTC
TRBD2,many,TRBJ2-1,TRBV25-1,CASSHSATSGNNEQFF,TGTGCCAGCAGTCACTCGGCGACTAGCGGGAACAATGAGCAGTTCTTC
-,many,TRBJ2-7,TRBV19,CASSISRGLPYEQYF,TGTGCCAGTAGTATTTCACGGGGGTTACCTTACGAGCAGTACTTC